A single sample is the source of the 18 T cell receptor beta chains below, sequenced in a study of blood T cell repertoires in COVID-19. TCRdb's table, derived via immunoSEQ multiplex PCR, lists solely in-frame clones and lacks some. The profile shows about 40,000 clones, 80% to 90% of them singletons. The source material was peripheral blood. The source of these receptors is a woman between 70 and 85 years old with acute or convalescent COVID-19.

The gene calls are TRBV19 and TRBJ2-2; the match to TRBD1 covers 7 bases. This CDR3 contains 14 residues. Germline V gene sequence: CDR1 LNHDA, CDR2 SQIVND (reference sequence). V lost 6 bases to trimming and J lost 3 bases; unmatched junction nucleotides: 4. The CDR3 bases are TGTGCCAGTAGAAGGGGGCGCGACACCGGGGAGCTGTTTTTT. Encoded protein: CASRRGRDTGELFF.

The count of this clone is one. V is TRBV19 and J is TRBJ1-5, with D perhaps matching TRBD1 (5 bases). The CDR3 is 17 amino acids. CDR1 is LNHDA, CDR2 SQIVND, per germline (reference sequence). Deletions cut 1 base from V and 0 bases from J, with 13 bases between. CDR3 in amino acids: CASSIAGGVYSNQPQHF. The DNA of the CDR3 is TGTGCCAGTAGTATAGCTGGAGGGGTTTATAGCAATCAGCCCCAGCATTTT.

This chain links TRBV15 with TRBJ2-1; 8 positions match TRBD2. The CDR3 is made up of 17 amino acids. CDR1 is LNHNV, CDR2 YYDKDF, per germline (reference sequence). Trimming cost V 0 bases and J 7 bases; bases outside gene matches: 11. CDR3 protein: CATSRDPAGGRGNEQFF. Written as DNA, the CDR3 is TGTGCCACCAGCAGAGATCCCGCGGGGGGCCGTGGGAATGAGCAGTTCTTC.

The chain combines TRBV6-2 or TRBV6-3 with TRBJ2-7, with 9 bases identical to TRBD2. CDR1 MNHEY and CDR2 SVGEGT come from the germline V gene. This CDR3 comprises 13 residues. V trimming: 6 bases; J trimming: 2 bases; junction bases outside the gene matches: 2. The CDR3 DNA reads TGTGCCAGCAGCGGGACTAGCACCTACGAGCAGTACGTC. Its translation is CASSGTSTYEQYV.

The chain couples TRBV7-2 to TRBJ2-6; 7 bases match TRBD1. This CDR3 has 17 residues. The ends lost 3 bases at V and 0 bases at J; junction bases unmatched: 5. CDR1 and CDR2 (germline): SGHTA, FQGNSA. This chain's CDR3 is CASSFGTVYSGANVLTF. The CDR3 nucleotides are TGTGCCAGCAGCTTCGGGACAGTCTACTCTGGGGCCAACGTCCTGACTTTC.

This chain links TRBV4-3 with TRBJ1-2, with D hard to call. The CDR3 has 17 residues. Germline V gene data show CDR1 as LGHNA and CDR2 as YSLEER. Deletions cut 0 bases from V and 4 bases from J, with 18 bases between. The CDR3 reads CASSQDYGPGGGYGYTF. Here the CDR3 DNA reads TGCGCCAGCAGCCAAGATTACGGTCCGGGCGGAGGCTATGGCTACACCTTC.

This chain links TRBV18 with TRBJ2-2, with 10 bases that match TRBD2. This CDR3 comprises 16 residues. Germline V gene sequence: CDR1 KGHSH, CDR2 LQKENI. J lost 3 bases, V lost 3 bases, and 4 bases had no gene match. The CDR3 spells CASSPLAGVDTGELFF. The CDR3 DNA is TGTGCCAGCTCACCCCTAGCGGGAGTGGACACCGGGGAGCTGTTTTTT.

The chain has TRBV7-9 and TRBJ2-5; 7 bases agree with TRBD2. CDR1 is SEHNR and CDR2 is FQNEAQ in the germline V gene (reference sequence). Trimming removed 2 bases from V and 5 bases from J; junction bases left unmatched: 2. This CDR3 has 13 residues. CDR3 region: CASSLSLAETQYF. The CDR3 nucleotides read TGTGCCAGCAGCTTATCACTAGCGGAGACCCAGTACTTC.

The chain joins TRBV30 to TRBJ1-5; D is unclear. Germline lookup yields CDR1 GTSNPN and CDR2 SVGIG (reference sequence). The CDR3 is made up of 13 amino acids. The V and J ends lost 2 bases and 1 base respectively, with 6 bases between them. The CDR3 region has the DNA TGTGCCTGGAGTACCCGGAGCAATCAGCCCCAGCATTTT. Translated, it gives CAWSTRSNQPQHF.

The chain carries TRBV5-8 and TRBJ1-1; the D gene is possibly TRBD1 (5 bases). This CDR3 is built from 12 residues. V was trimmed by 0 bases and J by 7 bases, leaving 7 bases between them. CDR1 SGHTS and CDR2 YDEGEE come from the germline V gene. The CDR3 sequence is CASSLAGGEAFF. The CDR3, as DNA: TGTGCCAGCAGCTTGGCCGGGGGTGAAGCTTTCTTT.

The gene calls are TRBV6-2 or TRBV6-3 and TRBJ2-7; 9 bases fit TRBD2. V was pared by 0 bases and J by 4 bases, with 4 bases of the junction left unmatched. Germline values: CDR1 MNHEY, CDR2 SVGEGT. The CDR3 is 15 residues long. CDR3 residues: CASSYSKTSGYEQYV. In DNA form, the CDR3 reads TGTGCCAGCAGTTACTCGAAGACTAGCGGTTACGAGCAGTACGTC.

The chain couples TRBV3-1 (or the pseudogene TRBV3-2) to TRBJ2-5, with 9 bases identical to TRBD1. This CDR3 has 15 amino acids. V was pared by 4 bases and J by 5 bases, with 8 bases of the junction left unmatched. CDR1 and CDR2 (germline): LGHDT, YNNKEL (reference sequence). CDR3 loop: CASSLRGTGKETQYF. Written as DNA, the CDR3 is TGTGCCAGCAGCCTCCGGGGGACAGGGAAGGAGACCCAGTACTTC.

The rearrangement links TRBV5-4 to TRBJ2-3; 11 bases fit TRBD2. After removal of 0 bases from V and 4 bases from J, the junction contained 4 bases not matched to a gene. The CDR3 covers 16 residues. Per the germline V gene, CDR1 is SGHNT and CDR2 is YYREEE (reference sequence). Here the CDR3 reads CASSLDLAGGPDTQYF. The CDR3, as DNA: TGTGCCAGCAGCTTGGATCTAGCGGGGGGCCCAGATACGCAGTATTTT.

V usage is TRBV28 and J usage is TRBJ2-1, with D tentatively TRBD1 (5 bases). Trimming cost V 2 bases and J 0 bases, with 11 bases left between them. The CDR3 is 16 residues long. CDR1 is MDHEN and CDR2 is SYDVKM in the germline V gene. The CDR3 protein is CASSLPSGISYNEQFF. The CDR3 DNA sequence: TGTGCCAGCAGTTTACCCTCAGGGATCTCCTACAATGAGCAGTTCTTC.

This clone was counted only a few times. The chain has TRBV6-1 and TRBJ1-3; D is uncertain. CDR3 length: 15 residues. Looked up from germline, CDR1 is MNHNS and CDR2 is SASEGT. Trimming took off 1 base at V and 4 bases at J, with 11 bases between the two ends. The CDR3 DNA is TGTGCCAGCAGTGAAGTGCCAGGCGTAGGAAACACCATATATTTT. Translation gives CASSEVPGVGNTIYF.

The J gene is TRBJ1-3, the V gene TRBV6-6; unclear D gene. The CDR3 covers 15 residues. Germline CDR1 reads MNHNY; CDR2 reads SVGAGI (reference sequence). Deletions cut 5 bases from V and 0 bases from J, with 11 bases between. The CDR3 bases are TGTGCCAGCAGTCCCCCGACACCCTCTGGAAACACCATATATTTT. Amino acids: CASSPPTPSGNTIYF.

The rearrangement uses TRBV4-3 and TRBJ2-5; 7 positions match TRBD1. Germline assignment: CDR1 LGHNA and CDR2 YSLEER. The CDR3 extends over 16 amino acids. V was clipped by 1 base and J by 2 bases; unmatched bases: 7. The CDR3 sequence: CASSQGWDRGQETQYF. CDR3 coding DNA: TGCGCCAGCAGCCAAGGTTGGGACAGAGGACAAGAGACCCAGTACTTC.

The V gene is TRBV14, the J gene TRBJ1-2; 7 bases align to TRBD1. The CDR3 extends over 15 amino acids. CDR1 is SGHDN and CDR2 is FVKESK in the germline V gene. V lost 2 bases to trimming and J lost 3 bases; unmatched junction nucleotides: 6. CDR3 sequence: CASSQMTGSHYGYTF. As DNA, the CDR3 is TGTGCCAGCAGCCAAATGACAGGGTCGCACTATGGCTACACCTTC.